The 20 T cell receptor beta chains below were found in one sample sequenced in a study of blood T cells in healthy people across ages. PCR was performed a second time for about 7 to 12 cycles using a sample-barcoded 5' primer and a J-beta primer mix. TCRdb fed the 5' RACE reads into MiXCR, producing one record per CDR3 protein. The sample consists of 1.4 million or so distinct CDR3 sequences, approximately 42% of them appearing once. The sample comprised blood. These receptors all stem from a woman in her late teens or twenties in good health.

This clonotype has ten or more counts. The chain combines TRBV12-3 or TRBV12-4 with TRBJ2-1, with TRBD1 as a possible D gene (6 bases). The V end was cut by 6 bases, the J end by 0 bases, with 15 bases between. The CDR3 has 16 residues. CDR3 DNA: TGTGCCAGCAGCTTCAGAGACAGGAGCTCCTACAATGAGCAGTTCTTC. Translation gives CASSFRDRSSYNEQFF.

In this sample, this clonotype turned up a few times. V is TRBV12-3 or TRBV12-4 and J is TRBJ2-3; the D gene is possibly TRBD2 (5 bases). Trimming cost V 3 bases and J 2 bases, with 15 bases left between them. CDR3 length: 16 residues. The CDR3 here is CASSFQTSTATDTQYF. The CDR3 DNA follows: TGTGCCAGCAGTTTTCAAACTAGTACCGCCACAGATACGCAGTATTTT.

The chain joins TRBV18 to TRBJ1-1; D is possibly TRBD1 (5 bases). The germline V gene encodes CDR1 KGHSH and CDR2 LQKENI. This CDR3 contains 14 residues. V dropped 6 bases and J dropped 5 bases, with 16 bases sitting between them. The CDR3 is CASSLDRTGTEAFF. CDR3 sequence (DNA): TGTGCCAGCTCCCTAGACAGAACTGGGACTGAAGCTTTCTTT.

The rearrangement uses TRBV27 and TRBJ2-4; D remains unclear. The J call may be faulty, since TRBJ2-7 better matches the DNA end. Germline V gene sequence: CDR1 MNHEY, CDR2 SMNVEV (reference sequence). CDR3 length equals 14 residues. As DNA, the CDR3 is TGTGCCAGCAGTTTATCTGCCTACACCTACGAGCAGTACTTC. Its translation is CASSLSAYTYEQYF.

This chain connects TRBV7-9 to TRBJ2-7; perhaps TRBD2 as D (6 bases). This CDR3 is 15 amino acids long. Germline CDR1 reads SEHNR; CDR2 reads FQNEAQ (reference sequence). Trimming removed 2 bases at V and 7 bases at J, with 18 bases between. The CDR3 reads CASSLSSSGYNEQYF. The CDR3 DNA follows: TGTGCCAGCAGCTTATCGAGTAGCGGCTACAATGAGCAGTACTTC.

CDR3 nucleotide sequence: TGCAGTGCTCGAACTCCTCTAGCGGGAGGCTCCTACGAGCAGTACTTC. This translates into CSARTPLAGGSYEQYF. The chain links TRBV20-1 to TRBJ2-7; 11 bases map to TRBD2. CDR3 length equals 16 residues. Per the germline V gene, CDR1 is DFQATT and CDR2 is SNEGSKA (reference sequence). Losses at the gene ends were 5 bases for V and 0 bases for J; bases not matched to a gene: 9.

This chain joins TRBV20-1 and TRBJ2-7; no definite D call. The CDR3 length is 12 residues. In germline, CDR1 is DFQATT, CDR2 SNEGSKA (reference sequence). The germline V and J ends were trimmed by 1 base and 3 bases, with 7 bases remaining between them. The CDR3 loop is CSARVSYYEQYF. The DNA of the CDR3 is TGCAGTGCTAGAGTCAGTTACTACGAGCAGTACTTC.

This clonotype turned up a few times. This chain joins TRBV29-1 and TRBJ2-1; 9 nucleotides agree with TRBD2. V lost 2 bases to trimming and J lost 5 bases; unmatched junction nucleotides: 16. In germline, CDR1 is SQVTM, CDR2 ANQGSEA. CDR3 length: 18 amino acids. CDR3 sequence reads: CSVERQVWAGGQHNEQFF. The DNA for the CDR3 is TGCAGCGTTGAACGACAGGTCTGGGCGGGGGGGCAACACAATGAGCAGTTCTTC.

This clonotype has only a few counts. The CDR3 sequence is CASSYYGRPGTRYNEQFF. CDR3 bases: TGTGCCAGCAGTTACTACGGCCGGCCCGGGACTAGGTACAATGAGCAGTTCTTC. V gene TRBV6-2 or TRBV6-3 combines with J gene TRBJ2-1; 8 nucleotides align to TRBD2. Germline CDR1 reads MNHEY; CDR2 reads SVGEGT. After removal of 1 base from V and 4 bases from J, the junction contained 12 bases not matched to a gene. CDR3 length: 18 residues.

The genes are TRBV5-5 and TRBJ2-7; D gene uncertain. Per the germline V gene, CDR1 is SGHKS and CDR2 is YYEKEE (reference sequence). The germline V and J ends were trimmed by 2 bases and 4 bases, with 10 bases remaining between them. CDR3 length equals 13 residues. This CDR3 reads CASSLDLFYEQYF. CDR3 in DNA: TGTGCCAGCAGCTTAGACCTATTTTACGAGCAGTACTTC.

The chain has TRBV7-9 and TRBJ1-1; TRBD1 is a possible D gene (5 bases). Germline V gene sequence: CDR1 SEHNR, CDR2 FQNEAQ (reference sequence). V was shortened by 7 bases and J by 5 bases, with 14 bases between the two germline ends. The CDR3 runs 13 residues. CDR3 sequence (DNA): TGTGCCAGCACCTGGGCAGGGAGGACTGAAGCTTTCTTT. It encodes CASTWAGRTEAFF.

The chain employs TRBV4-1 and TRBJ1-2; 8 nucleotides line up with TRBD1. From germline, CDR1 is MGHRA and CDR2 YSYEKL. This CDR3 has 13 amino acids. Trimming at V came to 8 bases and at J to 7 bases, leaving 9 bases not matched to a gene. The CDR3: CASADAGGGGYTF. The CDR3 bases are TGCGCCAGCGCGGACGCAGGGGGCGGTGGCTACACCTTC.

J is TRBJ1-2 and V is TRBV19, with TRBD1 identical over 10 bases. Germline loops: CDR1 LNHDA, CDR2 SQIVND (reference sequence). V was pared by 5 bases and J by 1 base, with 4 bases of the junction left unmatched. CDR3 length: 15 amino acids. The CDR3 protein is CASSGRDRGNYGYTF. The CDR3 DNA reads as TGTGCCAGTAGTGGCCGGGACAGGGGTAACTATGGCTACACCTTC.

This clonotype was seen only a few times. The gene calls are TRBV7-8 and TRBJ1-1, with 8 bases that match TRBD1. The CDR3 has 15 amino acids. V shed 2 bases, J shed 4 bases, and the junction held 6 bases outside the gene matches. Germline assignment: CDR1 SGHVS and CDR2 FQNEAQ. CDR3 region: CASSLQGASGTEAFF. CDR3 bases: TGTGCCAGCAGCTTACAGGGGGCTAGCGGCACTGAAGCTTTCTTT. The full variable domain, rest sourced from reference TRBV7-8 and TRBJ1-1, is GAGVSQSPRYKVAKRGQDVALRCDPISGHVSLFWYQQALGQGPEFLTYFQNEAQLDKSGLPSDRFFAERPEGSVSTLKIQRTQQEDSAVYLCASSLQGASGTEAFFGQGTRLTVV.

The table lists this clonotype with a few counts. The chain joins TRBV27 to TRBJ2-3; 8 bases are a match to TRBD2. Per germline, CDR1 MNHEY and CDR2 SMNVEV (reference sequence). V lost 5 bases and J lost 5; bases outside the gene matches: 9. This CDR3 has 15 residues. The CDR3 DNA sequence: TGTGCCAGCAGTACAGCGGGAGCGGGATTAGATACGCAGTATTTT. It yields the protein CASSTAGAGLDTQYF.

This clonotype turned up a few times. The V call is TRBV20-1, the J call TRBJ1-5, with D maybe TRBD1 (5 bases). The CDR3 has 15 residues. From germline, CDR1 is DFQATT and CDR2 SNEGSKA (reference sequence). Trimming took off 6 bases at V and 0 bases at J, with 15 bases between the two ends. The CDR3 spells CSAGGETYSNQPQHF. The CDR3 coding sequence is TGCAGTGCGGGGGGGGAAACTTATAGCAATCAGCCCCAGCATTTT.

The chain has TRBV6-5 and TRBJ1-2; D unresolved. The CDR3 has 16 residues. Per germline, CDR1 MNHEY and CDR2 SVGAGI. V gave up 3 bases and J gave up 4 bases, with 18 bases separating them. The CDR3 is CASSYNSRGLGYGYTF. In DNA, the CDR3 is TGTGCCAGCAGTTATAACTCGAGAGGGTTAGGCTATGGCTACACCTTC.

The chain couples TRBV7-2 to TRBJ1-3; D unclear. The V and J ends lost 1 base and 0 bases respectively, with 13 bases between them. The CDR3 is 17 residues long. The germline V gene encodes CDR1 SGHTA and CDR2 FQGNSA. CDR3 DNA sequence: TGTGCCAGCAGCTTAGGCTCTGGTGGCAGCTCTGGAAACACCATATATTTT. It codes for CASSLGSGGSSGNTIYF.

CDR3 in amino acids: CASGGASEAFF. In nucleotides, the CDR3 is TGTGCCAGCGGTGGGGCGTCTGAAGCTTTCTTT. The genes are TRBV6-5 and TRBJ1-1, with D perhaps matching TRBD1 (5 bases). CDR1 is MNHEY, CDR2 SVGAGI, per germline. The V gene lost 8 bases and the J gene lost 6 bases, with 10 bases spanning the gap. The CDR3 totals 11 residues.

This clonotype has a handful of counts. This chain uses TRBV29-1 with TRBJ2-7; perhaps TRBD2 as D (5 bases). CDR1 and CDR2 from the germline V gene are SQVTM and ANQGSEA. V lost 5 bases to trimming and J lost 3 bases, with 11 bases between them. The CDR3 is made up of 12 amino acids. The CDR3 DNA follows: TGCAGCGTTTTAAGCGAGGGCTACGAGCAGTACTTC. Amino acids: CSVLSEGYEQYF.